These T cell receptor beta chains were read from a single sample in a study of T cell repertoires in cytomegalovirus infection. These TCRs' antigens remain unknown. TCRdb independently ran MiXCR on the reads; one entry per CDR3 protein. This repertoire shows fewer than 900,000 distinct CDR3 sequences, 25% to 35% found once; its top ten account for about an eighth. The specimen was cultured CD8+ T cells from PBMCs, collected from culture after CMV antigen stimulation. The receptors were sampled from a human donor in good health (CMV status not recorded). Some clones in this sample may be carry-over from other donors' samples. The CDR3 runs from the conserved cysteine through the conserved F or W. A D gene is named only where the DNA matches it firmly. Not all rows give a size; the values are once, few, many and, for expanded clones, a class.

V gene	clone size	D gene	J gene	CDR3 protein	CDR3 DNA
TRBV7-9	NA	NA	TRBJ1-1	CASRDGTAEAFF	TGTGCCAGCAGGGATGGGACCGCTGAAGCTTTCTTT
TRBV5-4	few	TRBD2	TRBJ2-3	CASSNRDYLYLRTDTQYF	TGTGCCAGCAGCAACCGGGACTACCTTTACCTACGCACAGATACGCAGTATTTT
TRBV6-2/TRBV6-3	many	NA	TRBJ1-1	CASSWSGGHTFF	TGTGCCAGCAGTTGGTCTGGGGGTCACACTTTCTTT
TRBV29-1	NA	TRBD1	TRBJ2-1	CSVETGASYNEQFF	TGCAGCGTTGAGACAGGGGCCTCCTACAATGAGCAGTTCTTC
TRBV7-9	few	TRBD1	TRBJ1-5	CASSPAGTGMMATNQPQHF	TGTGCCAGCAGCCCAGCCGGGACAGGGATGATGGCGACCAATCAGCCCCAGCATTTT
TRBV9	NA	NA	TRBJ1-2	CASSVVGRLNYGYTF	TGTGCCAGCAGCGTAGTGGGCCGCCTTAACTATGGCTACACCTTC
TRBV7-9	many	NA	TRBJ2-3	CASTSPARAGVHSSTDTQYF	TGTGCCAGCACCTCCCCCGCTAGGGCAGGAGTCCACTCGAGCACAGATACGCAGTATTTT
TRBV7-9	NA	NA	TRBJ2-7	CASSGRTVPSYEQYF	TGTGCCAGCAGCGGACGGACAGTCCCTTCCTACGAGCAGTACTTC
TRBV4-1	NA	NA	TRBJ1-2	CASSQGLGTQGYGYTF	TGCGCCAGCAGCCAGGGTTTAGGGACCCAGGGCTATGGCTACACCTTC
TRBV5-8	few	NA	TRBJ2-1	CASSLLGGSSYNEQFF	TGTGCCAGCAGCTTGTTGGGGGGAAGCTCCTACAATGAGCAGTTCTTC
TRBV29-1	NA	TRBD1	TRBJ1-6	CSTQGANSPLHF	TGCAGCACCCAGGGGGCGAATTCACCCCTCCACTTT
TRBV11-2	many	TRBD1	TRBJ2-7	CASSSWTGEGEQYF	TGTGCCAGCAGCTCTTGGACAGGGGAAGGCGAGCAGTACTTC
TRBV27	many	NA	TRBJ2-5	CASSPDRLGETQYF	TGTGCCAGCAGTCCTGACAGACTAGGGGAGACCCAGTACTTC
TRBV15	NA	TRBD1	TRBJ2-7	CATSPGGGDYEQYF	TGTGCCACCAGCCCAGGGGGCGGGGATTACGAGCAGTACTTC
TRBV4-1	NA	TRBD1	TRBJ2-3	CASSQVQGASDTQYF	TGCGCCAGCAGCCAAGTACAGGGGGCGTCTGATACGCAGTATTTT
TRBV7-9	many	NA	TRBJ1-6	CASRGTGFNSPLHF	TGTGCCAGCAGGGGAACCGGTTTTAATTCACCCCTCCACTTT
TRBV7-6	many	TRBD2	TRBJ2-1	CASSLAKLAAPDNEQFF	TGTGCCAGCAGCTTAGCGAAACTAGCGGCCCCAGACAATGAGCAGTTCTTC
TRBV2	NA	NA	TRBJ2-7	CAILLPLAHEQYF	TGTGCCATCCTACTGCCTCTAGCCCACGAGCAGTACTTC
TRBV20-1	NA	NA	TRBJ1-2	CSARFRDTRVGSATHTF	TGCAGTGCGAGATTTCGGGACACTCGAGTTGGGTCGGCCACACACACCTTC
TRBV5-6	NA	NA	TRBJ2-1	CASSPGHSYNEQFF	TGTGCCAGCAGCCCGGGCCATTCCTACAATGAGCAGTTCTTC
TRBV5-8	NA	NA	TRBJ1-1	CASSLERGPWEAFF	TGTGCCAGCAGCTTGGAACGGGGACCTTGGGAAGCTTTCTTT
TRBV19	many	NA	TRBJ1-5	CASSIDDSRNQPQHF	TGTGCCAGTAGTATAGATGACAGCAGGAATCAGCCCCAGCATTTT
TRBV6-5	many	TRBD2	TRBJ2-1	CASSYSIGLAGEQFF	TGTGCCAGCAGTTACTCGATAGGACTAGCGGGTGAGCAGTTCTTC
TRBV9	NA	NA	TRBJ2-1	CASSLRHENEQFF	TGTGCCAGCAGCTTGAGACACGAGAATGAGCAGTTCTTC
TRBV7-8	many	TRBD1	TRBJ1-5	CASSLDPRTGSNQPQHF	TGTGCCAGCAGCTTAGATCCCCGGACAGGTAGCAATCAGCCCCAGCATTTT
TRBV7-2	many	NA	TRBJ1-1	CASSSFEGITEAFF	TGTGCCAGCAGCTCTTTTGAGGGTATCACTGAAGCTTTCTTT
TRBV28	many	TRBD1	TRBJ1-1	CASSQPGTGGDEAFF	TGTGCCAGCAGCCAGCCCGGGACAGGGGGCGATGAAGCTTTCTTT
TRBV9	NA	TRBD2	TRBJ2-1	CASSVEGLAVGPNEQFF	TGTGCCAGCAGCGTAGAGGGACTAGCGGTGGGGCCGAATGAGCAGTTCTTC
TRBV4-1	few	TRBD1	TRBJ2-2	CASSPLRDSTGELFF	TGCGCCAGCAGTCCGCTGAGGGACAGCACCGGGGAGCTGTTTTTT
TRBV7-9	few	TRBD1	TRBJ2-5	CASSQLVGGVMETQYF	TGTGCCAGCAGCCAACTGGTAGGGGGCGTTATGGAGACCCAGTACTTC
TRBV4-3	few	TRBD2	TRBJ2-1	CASSQRLAGDAYNEQFF	TGCGCCAGCAGCCAAAGACTAGCGGGGGACGCCTACAATGAGCAGTTCTTC
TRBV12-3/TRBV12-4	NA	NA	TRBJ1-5	CASSFWQRDQPQHF	TGTGCCAGCAGTTTTTGGCAGAGGGATCAGCCCCAGCATTTT
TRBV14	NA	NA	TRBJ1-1	CASSQRGATTEAFF	TGTGCCAGCAGCCAACGGGGGGCGACCACTGAAGCTTTCTTT
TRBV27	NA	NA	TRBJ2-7	CASSWGPDYEQYF	TGTGCCAGCAGTTGGGGGCCTGATTACGAGCAGTACTTC
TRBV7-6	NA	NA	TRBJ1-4	CASSRVLPGGLFF	TGTGCCAGCAGCAGGGTTCTTCCGGGGGGACTGTTTTTT
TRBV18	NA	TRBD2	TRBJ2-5	CASSPRTSGGGETQYF	TGTGCCAGCTCACCCCGGACTAGCGGGGGTGGAGAGACCCAGTACTTC
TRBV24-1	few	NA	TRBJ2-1	CATSDRKGPFSYNEQFF	TGTGCCACCAGTGACCGGAAGGGTCCGTTCTCCTACAATGAGCAGTTCTTC
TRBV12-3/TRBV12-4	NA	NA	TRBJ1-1	CASSPGGVGAFF	TGTGCCAGCAGCCCCGGAGGTGTGGGGGCTTTCTTT
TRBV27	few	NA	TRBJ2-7	CASSLDRSSYEQYF	TGTGCCAGCAGTTTAGACAGGTCTTCCTACGAGCAGTACTTC
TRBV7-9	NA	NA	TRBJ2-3	CASSLGPLSTDTQYF	TGTGCCAGCAGCTTAGGTCCCTTAAGCACAGATACGCAGTATTTT
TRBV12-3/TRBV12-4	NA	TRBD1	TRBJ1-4	CASSLWDSKLFF	TGTGCCAGCAGTCTGTGGGACAGTAAACTGTTTTTT
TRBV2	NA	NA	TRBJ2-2	CASRDNTGELFF	TGTGCCAGCAGAGATAACACCGGGGAGCTGTTTTTT
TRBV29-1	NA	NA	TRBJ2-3	CSVEGATDTQYF	TGCAGCGTTGAAGGAGCCACAGATACGCAGTATTTT
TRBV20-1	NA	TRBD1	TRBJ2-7	CSARDRWDSSYEQYF	TGCAGTGCTAGAGATCGCTGGGACAGCTCCTACGAGCAGTACTTC
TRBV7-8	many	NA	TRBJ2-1	CASSLKGFSIPVYNEQFF	TGTGCCAGCAGCTTAAAAGGCTTCTCTATCCCGGTCTACAATGAGCAGTTCTTC
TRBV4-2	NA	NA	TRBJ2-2	CASSRVGTSTGELFF	TGTGCCAGCTCGAGAGTAGGGACCAGCACCGGGGAGCTGTTTTTT
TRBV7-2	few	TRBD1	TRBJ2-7	CASSPHPGTGTYEQYF	TGTGCCAGCAGCCCACACCCCGGGACAGGGACCTACGAGCAGTACTTC
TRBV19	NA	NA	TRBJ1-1	CASSIDPGIGTEAFF	TGTGCCAGTAGTATAGACCCGGGAATAGGCACTGAAGCTTTCTTT
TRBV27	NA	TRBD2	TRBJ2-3	CASRLWGAGGPGDTQYF	TGTGCCAGCAGATTATGGGGAGCGGGGGGGCCAGGAGATACGCAGTATTTT
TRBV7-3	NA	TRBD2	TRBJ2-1	CASSLGTSLLAYNEHFF	TGTGCCAGCAGCTTAGGGACTAGCCTGTTAGCCTACAATGAGCATTTCTTC
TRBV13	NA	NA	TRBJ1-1	CASSTGPKGTFF	TGTGCCAGCAGTACTGGGCCTAAGGGAACTTTCTTT
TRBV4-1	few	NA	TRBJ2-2	CASSPRIPSGRDDTTGELFF	TGCGCCAGCAGCCCTCGCATTCCCTCGGGCAGGGACGATACGACCGGGGAGCTGTTTTTT
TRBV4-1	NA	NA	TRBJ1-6	CASSQGGESSYNSPLHF	TGCGCCAGCAGCCAGGGGGGGGAGAGCTCCTATAATTCACCCCTCCACTTT
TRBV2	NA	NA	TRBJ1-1	CASSDRAGLNTEAFF	TGTGCCAGCAGTGATCGGGCAGGATTGAACACTGAAGCTTTCTTT
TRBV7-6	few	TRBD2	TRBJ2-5	CASSRQSGGGETQYF	TGTGCTAGCAGCCGCCAGAGCGGGGGAGGAGAGACCCAGTACTTC
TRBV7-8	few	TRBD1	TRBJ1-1	CASSLPDRAPEAFF	TGTGCCAGCAGCCTTCCCGACAGGGCCCCTGAAGCTTTCTTT
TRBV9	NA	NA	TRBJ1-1	CASTGGSTFNTEAFF	TGTGCCAGCACGGGGGGGTCGACTTTTAACACTGAAGCTTTCTTT
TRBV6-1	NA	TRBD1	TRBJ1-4	CASSDSGTGVNEKLFF	TGTGCCAGCAGTGACTCCGGGACAGGGGTTAATGAAAAACTGTTTTTT